This T cell receptor beta chain was captured in a study of T cells in localized non-small cell lung cancer. Study-wide results and limits: Appearance in adjacent lung was seen for a median approximately 60 of the top 100 tumor clones. With higher T cell density in blood came longer overall survival. Tumor showed lower T cell clonality than uninvolved adjacent lung, where it was highest.

The method was immunoSEQ multiplex PCR; TCRdb's version includes in-frame clones alone and lacks a portion of them. The data show tens of thousands of clones, 80% to 90% seen once. There are 16 residues in the CDR3. The germline CDR1 and CDR2 sequences are SGHTA and FQGNSA. V dropped 5 bases and J dropped 4 bases, with 18 bases sitting between them. Comments on this clone: Its matching antigen is unknown.

This material consisted of peripheral blood, taken before any cancer treatment. The sequence came from a man aged 35 to 69 with stage I squamous cell lung carcinoma. This chain joins TRBV7-2 and TRBJ1-3, with D tentatively TRBD1 (6 bases). The CDR3 nucleotides read TGTGCCAGCAGCCCCGAGTGGGGGCTAGAGGGAAACACCATATATTTT. Its translation: CASSPEWGLEGNTIYF.